This TCR beta chain was captured in a study of blood T cell repertoires in COVID-19. Study context: PBMCs, B-cell-depleted T cells, or T cells were the source of the cDNA or gDNA that made up the material.

The CDR3 sequence is 14 residues long. CDR1 SGDLS and CDR2 YYNGEE come from the germline V gene. J was trimmed by 8 bases and V by 2 bases; bases with no gene match: 2. Per the original data handling: Cell counts per sample came from amplifying reference gene primers. Profiling relied on immunoSEQ multiplex PCR, and the TCRdb table lists in-frame clones only, not all of them. That table is the source of V, J and clone size, and D and trimming were worked out from the DNA. The table lists around 210,000 clones, approximately 80% of them singletons. Sequenced input: peripheral blood. The sequence was collected from a man aged 60 to 75 with COVID-19, enrolled during active disease. The V and J genes are TRBV9 and TRBJ1-4; 11 bases match TRBD1. CDR3 residues: CASSVGQGGEKLFF. CDR3 sequence (DNA): TGTGCCAGCAGCGTGGGACAGGGGGGGGAAAAACTGTTTTTT. The full variable domain, completed using reference TRBV9 and TRBJ1-4, is DSGVTQTPKHLITATGQRVTLRCSPRSGDLSVYWYQQSLDQGLQFLIQYYNGEERAKGNILERFSAQQFPDLHSELNLSSLELGDSALYFCASSVGQGGEKLFFGSGTQLSVL.